The TCR beta chain described here comes from a study of T cells after yellow fever vaccination. MiXCR, run by TCRdb on the 5' RACE reads, gives a single entry per CDR3 protein. Of around 530,000 distinct CDR3 sequences listed, about 17% were seen once; the top ten hold roughly 17%. The germline CDR1 and CDR2 sequences are PRHDT and FYEKMQ (reference sequence). Between the trimmed V and J ends, which lost 3 bases and 6 bases, there was a span of 11 bases. The CDR3 loop spans 14 amino acids. The J gene is TRBJ2-2, the V gene TRBV13; D might be TRBD1 or TRBD2, each matching 6 bases. Sequencing was performed on PBMCs, taken around 5 days after the first yellow fever vaccination. This receptor was identified in a man younger than 35 who received the YFV17D yellow fever vaccine. The CDR3 DNA sequence: TGTGCCAGCAGCTTCATGGGGGGCCCCGGGGAGCTGTTTTTT. The encoded protein is CASSFMGGPGELFF.